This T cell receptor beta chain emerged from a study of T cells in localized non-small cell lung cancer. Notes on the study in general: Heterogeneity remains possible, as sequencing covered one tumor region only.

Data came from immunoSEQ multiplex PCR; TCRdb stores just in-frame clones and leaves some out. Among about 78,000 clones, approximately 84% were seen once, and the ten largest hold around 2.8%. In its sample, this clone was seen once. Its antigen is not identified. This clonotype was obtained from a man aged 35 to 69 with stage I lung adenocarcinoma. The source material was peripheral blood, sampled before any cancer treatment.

In nucleotides, the CDR3 is TGTGCCTGGAGTGGAGGAAAAGGGGCAGGCAATCAGCCCCAGCATTTT. This codes for CAWSGGKGAGNQPQHF. The chain recombines TRBV30 with TRBJ1-5; possibly TRBD1 for D (5 bases). Per germline, CDR1 GTSNPN and CDR2 SVGIG (reference sequence). V lost 1 base, J lost 2 bases, and 15 bases lay in between. CDR3 length: 16 residues. Looking up the rest from reference TRBV30 and TRBJ1-5 gives the full variable domain: SQTIHQWPATLVQPVGSPLSLECTVEGTSNPNLYWYRQAAGRGLQLLFYSVGIGQISSEVPQNLSASRPQDRQFILSSKKLLLSDSGFYLCAWSGGKGAGNQPQHFGDGTRLSIL.